The clone carrying this TCR beta chain was counted between two and nine times. Its antigen is undetermined. Patients were excluded if they had other autoimmune diseases or uncontrolled infections, and likewise if pregnancy or lactation applied. These data are taken from a study of Graves' ophthalmopathy and Graves' hyperthyroidism. In the study overall: Peripheral blood samples were taken at initial diagnosis, before any treatment. Study-wide findings and caveats: Blood shared most expanded thyroid clonotypes above 0.001 frequency.

Losses at the gene ends were 4 bases for V and 6 bases for J; bases not matched to a gene: 6. Germline lookup yields CDR1 GTSNPN and CDR2 SVGIG (reference sequence). The CDR3 runs 13 residues. Amplification of TCR beta CDR3 regions used RNA transcripts. HTBI-primed first-round RT-PCR preceded second-round multiplex PCR. MiXCR, applied by TCRdb to the multiplex PCR reads, yields one record per CDR3 protein. The profile shows 220,000 or so distinct CDR3 sequences, 20% to 25% of them singletons. Sequenced sample: peripheral blood. The chain combines TRBV30 with TRBJ1-2; 9 bases fit TRBD1. The sequence was obtained from a woman between 45 and 65 years old with Graves' ophthalmopathy. CDR3: CAWNQGTGHGYTF. In nucleotides, the CDR3 is TGTGCCTGGAACCAGGGGACAGGGCATGGCTACACCTTC.